This passage covers 32 T cell receptor beta chains from one sample sequenced in a study of identical twins. TCRdb reanalysed the 5' RACE reads using MiXCR and keeps one entry per CDR3 protein. This table holds around 220,000 distinct CDR3 sequences, more than 13% found once. The sample was memory (CD45RO+) T cells sorted from blood. Every receptor here comes from a woman aged 18-29 years in good health.

This clonotype was observed a handful of times. The chain joins TRBV6-4 to TRBJ1-2; D is unresolved. This CDR3 has 9 residues. V was shortened by 6 bases and J by 7 bases, with 3 bases between the two germline ends. The V gene's germline CDR1 is MRHNA and CDR2 SNTAGT. CDR3 protein: CASRGGYTF. The CDR3 DNA sequence: TGTGCCAGCAGGGGTGGCTACACCTTC.

This chain uses TRBV3-1 with TRBJ1-1; 8 bases fit TRBD1. The ends lost 6 bases at V and 1 base at J; junction bases unmatched: 7. CDR1 LGHDT and CDR2 YNNKEL come from the germline V gene (reference sequence). The CDR3 runs 15 residues. CDR3 residues: CASSLSGTGNTEAFF. The CDR3 region has the DNA TGTGCCAGCAGTCTATCCGGGACAGGGAACACTGAAGCTTTCTTT.

V usage is TRBV2 and J usage is TRBJ2-7; TRBD2 is a possible D gene (5 bases). The CDR3 loop spans 12 amino acids. V lost 5 bases and J lost 9, with 14 bases in between. Germline CDR1 reads SNHLY; CDR2 reads FYNNEI. The CDR3 region has the DNA TGTGCCAGCAGTCCCCAAGGGAGAGGGCAGTACTTC. Translation gives CASSPQGRGQYF. The full variable domain, completed using reference TRBV2 and TRBJ2-7, is EPEVTQTPSHQVTQMGQEVILRCVPISNHLYFYWYRQILGQKVEFLVSFYNNEISEKSEIFDDQFSVERPDGSNFTLKIRSTKLEDSAMYFCASSPQGRGQYFGPGTRLTVT.

Many counts were recorded for this clonotype. The chain carries TRBV12-3 or TRBV12-4 and TRBJ1-5; D unresolved. This CDR3 comprises 13 residues. The ends were cut back, 4 bases at V and 9 bases at J, with 13 bases in the middle. The CDR3 here is CASSYGPLGPQHF. The CDR3 coding sequence is TGTGCCAGCAGTTACGGGCCCCTCGGGCCCCAGCATTTT.

This clonotype was seen only a few times. The chain employs TRBV9 and TRBJ2-1, with D possibly being TRBD1 (8 bases). The V and J ends lost 4 bases and 9 bases respectively, with 20 bases between them. CDR1 is SGDLS, CDR2 YYNGEE, per germline. The CDR3 has 15 residues. DNA of the CDR3: TGTGCCAGCAGCAGTACAGGGGGGGTCGCAGTTGAGCAGTTCTTC. It codes for CASSSTGGVAVEQFF.

This chain connects TRBV6-2 or TRBV6-3 to TRBJ2-5; a weak D match, TRBD1 (6 bases). This CDR3 spans 14 amino acids. Trimming stripped 2 bases from V and 0 bases from J, with 7 bases between. The germline V gene has CDR1 MNHEY and CDR2 SVGEGT. CDR3 nucleotide sequence: TGTGCCAGCAGTTACGACAGGTACCAAGAGACCCAGTACTTC. This encodes CASSYDRYQETQYF.

For the CDR3, the DNA is TGTGCCAGCAGCATAGGGTCGTACGAGCAGTACTTC. Translation: CASSIGSYEQYF. The gene calls are TRBV6-6 and TRBJ2-7; D ambiguous. Trimming took off 6 bases at V and 4 bases at J, with 10 bases between the two ends. Germline CDR1 MNHNY, CDR2 SVGAGI (reference sequence). The CDR3 has 12 amino acids.

This clonotype showed up just a few times. The chain has TRBV5-1 and TRBJ1-1, with TRBD1 matching over 7 bases. Germline CDR1 and CDR2: SGHRS and YFSETQ. Trimming removed 7 bases from V and 5 bases from J; junction bases left unmatched: 8. The CDR3 runs 13 residues. The CDR3 DNA reads as TGCGCCAGCGGAACAGGGGATCGGACTGAAGCTTTCTTT. It is translated as CASGTGDRTEAFF.

There are many counts of this clonotype. The chain has TRBV20-1 and TRBJ2-1; D is undetermined. V was pared by 4 bases and J by 8 bases, with 21 bases between. In germline, CDR1 is DFQATT, CDR2 SNEGSKA (reference sequence). The CDR3 is made up of 15 amino acids. The CDR3 reads CSAIFASTSPDEQFF. For the CDR3, the DNA is TGCAGTGCTATCTTCGCTTCGACCTCTCCGGATGAGCAGTTCTTC.

The chain recombines TRBV7-9 with TRBJ2-3, with 7 positions matching TRBD2. Germline CDR1 SEHNR, CDR2 FQNEAQ (reference sequence). V lost 4 bases and J lost 0; bases outside the gene matches: 10. CDR3 size: 17 residues. The CDR3 DNA is TGTGCCAGCAGCTGGTCGTTGGGGCGGGGGAGCACAGATACGCAGTATTTT. As protein: CASSWSLGRGSTDTQYF.

V usage is TRBV5-6 and J usage is TRBJ1-1, with 10 bases aligning to TRBD1. The CDR3 consists of 14 residues. The ends lost 3 bases at V and 6 bases at J; junction bases unmatched: 5. Germline CDR1 and CDR2: SGHDT and YYEEEE. CDR3 DNA: TGTGCCAGCAGCTCCCGGGACAGGGGACCTGAAGCTTTCTTT. Protein: CASSSRDRGPEAFF.

V and J are TRBV6-1 and TRBJ2-6; 8 bases match TRBD2. The CDR3 is 15 amino acids. Germline-derived CDR1 and CDR2 are MNHNS and SASEGT. Trimming at V came to 7 bases and at J to 1 base, leaving 3 bases not matched to a gene. The CDR3 bases are TGTGCCAGCACCCGCGGGGGGTCTGGGGCCAACGTCCTGACTTTC. Translating gives CASTRGGSGANVLTF.

V gene TRBV29-1 combines with J gene TRBJ1-3; unclear D gene. CDR1 and CDR2 from the germline V gene are SQVTM and ANQGSEA. V lost 4 bases, J lost 4 bases, and 14 bases lay in between. CDR3 length: 14 amino acids. The CDR3 loop reads CSVALGVSGNTIYF. CDR3 nucleotide sequence: TGCAGCGTTGCCCTGGGCGTCTCCGGAAACACCATATATTTT.

The chain joins TRBV9 to TRBJ1-4; the match to TRBD1 covers 7 bases. The CDR3 has 16 amino acids. The V segment lost 4 bases and the J segment 7 bases; nucleotides outside the gene matches: 13. Looked up from germline, CDR1 is SGDLS and CDR2 is YYNGEE. The CDR3 spells CASSPHPTGPAEKLFF. CDR3 bases: TGTGCCAGCAGCCCCCACCCGACAGGGCCGGCTGAAAAACTGTTTTTT.

The V call is TRBV7-9, the J call TRBJ2-5, with a possible D match to TRBD1 (5 bases). CDR1 SEHNR and CDR2 FQNEAQ come from the germline V gene (reference sequence). Trimming removed 5 bases from V and 4 bases from J, with 11 bases in between. The CDR3 spans 13 residues. CDR3 DNA: TGTGCCAGCAGCGTACAGGTGGGAGAGACCCAGTACTTC. Translation gives CASSVQVGETQYF.

The chain carries TRBV20-1 and TRBJ1-2; 9 positions match TRBD1. The V and J ends lost 6 bases and 8 bases, in that order; junction bases with no gene match: 10. This CDR3 spans 13 amino acids. Germline CDR1 reads DFQATT; CDR2 reads SNEGSKA (reference sequence). CDR3 in amino acids: CSATGTGSPGYTF. CDR3 bases: TGCAGTGCAACCGGGACAGGGTCACCGGGCTACACCTTC.

This rearrangement joins TRBV29-1 to TRBJ2-7; 9 bases are shared with TRBD2. The CDR3 is made up of 16 amino acids. V lost 7 bases, J lost 3 bases, and 16 bases stayed unmatched. The germline gives CDR1 SQVTM, CDR2 ANQGSEA. The chain's CDR3 is CSDPGHTTSGYYEQYF. In DNA form, the CDR3 reads TGCAGCGACCCGGGACACACGACTAGCGGATACTACGAGCAGTACTTC.

At least ten counts were recorded for this clonotype. The rearrangement joins TRBV5-1 to TRBJ2-3; maybe TRBD1 (6 bases). CDR1 is SGHRS, CDR2 YFSETQ, per germline. V dropped 4 bases and J dropped 6 bases, with 12 bases sitting between them. This CDR3 is 13 amino acids long. The CDR3 bases are TGCGCCAGCAGCGGAGGACAGCCTGATACGCAGTATTTT. It specifies CASSGGQPDTQYF.

This chain uses TRBV6-5 with TRBJ1-2; 11 bases agree with TRBD1. V lost 3 bases, J lost 8 bases, and 11 bases stayed unmatched. Germline V CDR1 and CDR2: MNHEY, SVGAGI. CDR3 size: 16 residues. CDR3 loop: CASSYSPGTGGDGYTF. CDR3 coding DNA: TGTGCCAGCAGTTATTCCCCAGGGACAGGGGGTGACGGCTACACCTTC.

The chain links TRBV7-9 to TRBJ2-4, with D possibly being TRBD1 or TRBD2 (5 bases each). Germline values: CDR1 SEHNR, CDR2 FQNEAQ (reference sequence). V lost 7 bases and J lost 5, with 12 bases in between. This CDR3 contains 13 residues. The CDR3 nucleotides are TGTGCCAGCACCCCCCCGGGGCAAAACATTCAGTACTTC. Translated, it gives CASTPPGQNIQYF.

The table lists this clonotype with many counts. The V call is TRBV7-2, the J call TRBJ2-7; 11 positions match TRBD2. Germline CDR1 is SGHTA and CDR2 is FQGNSA. This CDR3 has 16 residues. V dropped 5 bases and J dropped 4; count of bases not matched to a gene: 10. CDR3 amino acids: CASSLVAGGRTYEQYF. The CDR3 coding sequence is TGTGCCAGCAGCCTTGTAGCGGGAGGGCGAACGTACGAGCAGTACTTC. The variable domain in full, with the rest retrieved from reference TRBV7-2 and TRBJ2-7, is GAGVSQSPSNKVTEKGKDVELRCDPISGHTALYWYRQSLGQGLEFLIYFQGNSAPDKSGLPSDRFSAERTGGSVSTLTIQRTQQEDSAVYLCASSLVAGGRTYEQYFGPGTRLTVT.

In this sample, this clonotype turned up a few times. V is TRBV7-3 and J is TRBJ2-1; D not resolved. Germline loops: CDR1 SGHTA, CDR2 FQGTGA. This CDR3 is 15 amino acids long. The V end lost 5 bases, the J end lost 0 bases, and 11 bases lay between the germline ends. The chain's CDR3 is CASSPSASSYNEQFF. CDR3 nucleotides: TGTGCCAGCAGCCCGAGCGCGAGCTCCTACAATGAGCAGTTCTTC.

This clonotype was seen a handful of times. This chain uses TRBV7-2 with TRBJ2-7; D call uncertain. Germline V gene lookup returns CDR1 SGHTA and CDR2 FQGNSA. The CDR3 is made up of 12 amino acids. V gave up 3 bases and J gave up 3 bases, with 6 bases separating them. The CDR3, as DNA: TGTGCCAGCAGCTTCTGGCTCTACGAGCAGTACTTC. Its translation is CASSFWLYEQYF.

The chain couples TRBV18 to TRBJ2-3; perhaps TRBD1 as D (5 bases). The CDR3 is 14 amino acids. Germline CDR1 is KGHSH and CDR2 is LQKENI. V shed 8 bases and J shed 2 bases, with 14 bases lying between them. CDR3 region: CASRFSGHTDTQYF. CDR3 DNA sequence: TGTGCCAGCCGCTTTTCAGGACACACAGATACGCAGTATTTT.

This clonotype showed up just a few times. The chain has TRBV20-1 and TRBJ2-3; D ambiguous. CDR3 length equals 11 residues. Germline V CDR1 and CDR2: DFQATT, SNEGSKA (reference sequence). Trimming pared 0 bases from V and 6 bases from J, leaving 4 bases between. In DNA, the CDR3 is TGCAGTGCTAGAGAAATGGATACGCAGTATTTT. Protein product: CSAREMDTQYF.

This clonotype came up many times. J is TRBJ2-2 and V is TRBV6-1; TRBD2 aligns across 11 bases. The CDR3 covers 15 residues. Germline loops: CDR1 MNHNS, CDR2 SASEGT. Trimming cost V 0 bases and J 6 bases; bases outside gene matches: 0. CDR3 residues: CASSEASGGAGELFF. The CDR3 nucleotides read TGTGCCAGCAGTGAAGCTAGCGGGGGGGCCGGGGAGCTGTTTTTT.

This clonotype was recorded a few times. This sequence joins TRBV29-1 and TRBJ1-1; no definite D call. The V and J ends lost 4 bases and 1 base respectively, with 10 bases between them. Germline V gene lookup returns CDR1 SQVTM and CDR2 ANQGSEA. CDR3 size: 13 residues. The CDR3 is CSVAAGTNTEAFF. The CDR3 DNA is TGCAGCGTTGCGGCTGGCACGAACACTGAAGCTTTCTTT.

This clonotype was detected many times. This chain uses TRBV7-9 with TRBJ2-7, with D uncertain. Trimming took off 5 bases at V and 4 bases at J, with 15 bases between the two ends. The CDR3 consists of 14 residues. Germline V gene data show CDR1 as SEHNR and CDR2 as FQNEAQ (reference sequence). CDR3 in DNA: TGTGCCAGCAGCCACATAGTGGGTGCGTACGAGCAGTACTTC. It translates to CASSHIVGAYEQYF.

This clonotype was observed a handful of times. The gene calls are TRBV12-3 or TRBV12-4 and TRBJ2-7; TRBD1 might be the D (6 bases). Trimming stripped 6 bases from V and 0 bases from J, with 12 bases between. The CDR3 length is 14 residues. The CDR3 coding sequence is TGTGCCAGCAGGGACAGCCAAGCCTCCTACGAGCAGTACTTC. Translated: CASRDSQASYEQYF.

The chain combines TRBV7-9 with TRBJ1-1; 7 nucleotides line up with TRBD1. J lost 1 base, V lost 5 bases, and 7 bases had no gene match. This CDR3 region has 15 residues. Germline CDR1 SEHNR, CDR2 FQNEAQ (reference sequence). CDR3 sequence: CASSPAGQSNTEAFF. In DNA, the CDR3 is TGTGCCAGCAGCCCAGCGGGACAGTCGAACACTGAAGCTTTCTTT. The full variable domain, in which reference TRBV7-9 and TRBJ1-1 provide the parts outside the CDR3, is DTGVSQNPRHKITKRGQNVTFRCDPISEHNRLYWYRQTLGQGPEFLTYFQNEAQLEKSRLLSDRFSAERPKGSFSTLEIQRTEQGDSAMYLCASSPAGQSNTEAFFGQGTRLTVV.

CDR3 sequence reads: CASSQDPWTGQNTEAFF. DNA for the CDR3: TGCGCCAGCAGCCAAGATCCTTGGACAGGGCAAAACACTGAAGCTTTCTTT. The chain links TRBV4-3 to TRBJ1-1; 8 bases line up with TRBD1. With V trimmed by 0 bases and J by 2 bases, 8 bases remained unmatched. CDR1 LGHNA and CDR2 YSLEER come from the germline V gene. This CDR3 has 17 amino acids.

This clonotype was found a few times. The chain employs TRBV9 and TRBJ2-2; D is perhaps TRBD1 (6 bases). This CDR3 is 16 amino acids long. Germline CDR1 and CDR2: SGDLS and YYNGEE. V lost 0 bases to trimming and J lost 3 bases, with 12 bases between them. CDR3 DNA sequence: TGTGCCAGCAGCGTAGGGACAGCAGAATACACCGGGGAGCTGTTTTTT. This translates into CASSVGTAEYTGELFF.